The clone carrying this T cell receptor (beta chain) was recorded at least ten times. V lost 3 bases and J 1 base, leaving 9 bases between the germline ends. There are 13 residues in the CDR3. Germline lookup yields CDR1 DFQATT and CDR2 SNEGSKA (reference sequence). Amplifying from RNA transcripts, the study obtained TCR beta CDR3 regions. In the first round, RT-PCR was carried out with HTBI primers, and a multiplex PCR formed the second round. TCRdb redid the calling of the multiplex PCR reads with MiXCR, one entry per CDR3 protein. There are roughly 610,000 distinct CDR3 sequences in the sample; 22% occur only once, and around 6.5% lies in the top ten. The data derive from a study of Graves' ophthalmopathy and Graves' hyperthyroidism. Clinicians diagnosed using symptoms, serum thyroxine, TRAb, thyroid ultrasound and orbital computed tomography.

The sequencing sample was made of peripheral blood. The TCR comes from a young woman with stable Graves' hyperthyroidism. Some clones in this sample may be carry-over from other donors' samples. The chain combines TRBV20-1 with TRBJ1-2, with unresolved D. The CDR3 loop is CSASRTLNYGYTF. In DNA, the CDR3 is TGCAGTGCTAGCCGCACCCTTAACTATGGCTACACCTTC.